This is a list of T cell receptor beta chains from one sample in a study of regulatory T cells in long-lasting Graves disease. TCRdb processed the multiplex PCR reads anew with MiXCR; each CDR3 protein has one entry. The table records about 380,000 distinct CDR3 sequences, less than 20% of them present only once. The sample was peripheral blood mononuclear cells (PBMCs), taken at new diagnosis, from a patient treated with antithyroid drugs. The source of these receptors is a female donor with Graves disease. Each CDR3 is given with its conserved first and last residue. Each record gives: D gene, clone size, J gene, V gene, CDR3 protein, CDR3 DNA. A D gene is named only where the DNA matches it firmly. Only part of the rows carry a size: once, few, many, or a class if the clone is expanded.

d_gene: TRBD2
abundance: many
j_gene: TRBJ2-7
v_gene: TRBV12-5
CDR3aa: CASGQGLAGVREQYF
CDR3nt: TGTGCTAGTGGGCAGGGACTAGCGGGAGTCCGCGAGCAGTACTTC

d_gene: -
abundance: many
j_gene: TRBJ1-2
v_gene: TRBV11-2
CDR3aa: CASSLAGEWGYTF
CDR3nt: TGTGCCAGCAGCTTAGCCGGGGAATGGGGCTACACCTTC

d_gene: -
abundance: many
j_gene: TRBJ1-1
v_gene: TRBV10-3
CDR3aa: CAVLTGVNTEAFF
CDR3nt: TGTGCCGTACTGACAGGAGTGAACACTGAAGCTTTCTTT

d_gene: -
abundance: many
j_gene: TRBJ2-1
v_gene: TRBV20-1
CDR3aa: CSAGGGGSYNEQFF
CDR3nt: TGCAGTGCGGGAGGGGGGGGCTCCTACAATGAGCAGTTCTTC

d_gene: TRBD1
abundance: many
j_gene: TRBJ1-5
v_gene: TRBV27
CDR3aa: CASSQDRGSGQPQHF
CDR3nt: TGTGCCAGCAGTCAAGACAGGGGTAGCGGTCAGCCCCAGCATTTT

d_gene: TRBD1
abundance: many
j_gene: TRBJ1-2
v_gene: TRBV7-2
CDR3aa: CASSFGSGTGNGYTF
CDR3nt: TGTGCCAGCAGCTTCGGGAGTGGGACAGGGAATGGCTACACCTTC

d_gene: -
abundance: many
j_gene: TRBJ2-7
v_gene: TRBV6-5
CDR3aa: CASSYPGDEQYF
CDR3nt: TGTGCCAGCAGTTACCCGGGAGACGAGCAGTACTTC

d_gene: -
abundance: few
j_gene: TRBJ2-1
v_gene: TRBV27
CDR3aa: CAIRLGNEQFF
CDR3nt: TGTGCCATCCGACTGGGCAATGAGCAGTTCTTC

d_gene: -
abundance: many
j_gene: TRBJ2-1
v_gene: TRBV7-9
CDR3aa: CASTRSRTAEQFF
CDR3nt: TGTGCCAGCACCCGGTCTCGAACAGCTGAGCAGTTCTTC

d_gene: TRBD2
abundance: many
j_gene: TRBJ2-7
v_gene: TRBV4-1
CDR3aa: CASSRSSGSGEQYF
CDR3nt: TGCGCCAGCAGCCGCTCTAGCGGGAGCGGCGAGCAGTACTTC

d_gene: -
abundance: few
j_gene: TRBJ2-5
v_gene: TRBV12-3/TRBV12-4
CDR3aa: CASSFMPRQVQETQYF
CDR3nt: TGTGCCAGCAGTTTTATGCCCCGACAGGTTCAAGAGACCCAGTACTTC

d_gene: TRBD1
abundance: many
j_gene: TRBJ1-2
v_gene: TRBV9
CDR3aa: CASIGPDRWDSFNYGYTF
CDR3nt: TGTGCCAGCATCGGCCCGGATAGGTGGGACAGTTTTAACTATGGCTACACCTTC

d_gene: -
abundance: few
j_gene: TRBJ1-4
v_gene: TRBV7-9
CDR3aa: CASSLPTSSTNEKLFF
CDR3nt: TGTGCCAGCAGCTTACCGACTTCCTCAACTAATGAAAAACTGTTTTTT

d_gene: -
abundance: many
j_gene: TRBJ1-4
v_gene: TRBV28
CDR3aa: CASSLKTVATNEKLFF
CDR3nt: TGTGCCAGCAGCTTGAAGACGGTTGCAACTAATGAAAAACTGTTTTTT

d_gene: -
abundance: many
j_gene: TRBJ1-1
v_gene: TRBV7-2
CDR3aa: CASSRTQEIGGAEAFF
CDR3nt: TGTGCCAGCAGCCGAACCCAGGAGATTGGGGGCGCTGAAGCTTTCTTT

d_gene: -
abundance: many
j_gene: TRBJ1-5
v_gene: TRBV20-1
CDR3aa: CSARVGGAGQPQHF
CDR3nt: TGCAGTGCTAGAGTAGGGGGGGCTGGTCAGCCCCAGCATTTT

d_gene: TRBD2
abundance: few
j_gene: TRBJ2-1
v_gene: TRBV20-1
CDR3aa: CSARDLTSVPYNEQFF
CDR3nt: TGCAGTGCTAGAGATCTCACTAGCGTCCCCTACAATGAGCAGTTCTTC

d_gene: -
abundance: many
j_gene: TRBJ1-1
v_gene: TRBV12-3/TRBV12-4
CDR3aa: CASSLETETEAFF
CDR3nt: TGTGCCAGCAGTTTGGAGACTGAGACTGAAGCTTTCTTT

d_gene: TRBD1
abundance: few
j_gene: TRBJ2-7
v_gene: TRBV27
CDR3aa: CASRWTGPYEQYF
CDR3nt: TGTGCCAGCCGTTGGACAGGCCCCTACGAGCAGTACTTC

d_gene: -
abundance: many
j_gene: TRBJ1-6
v_gene: TRBV2
CDR3aa: CASSERSLLNSPLHF
CDR3nt: TGTGCCAGCAGTGAACGGTCACTACTAAATTCACCCCTCCACTTT

d_gene: TRBD1
abundance: many
j_gene: TRBJ1-4
v_gene: TRBV7-9
CDR3aa: CASGTGGFRSEKLFF
CDR3nt: TGTGCCTCGGGGACAGGCGGATTTCGGAGTGAAAAACTGTTTTTT

d_gene: -
abundance: many
j_gene: TRBJ1-5
v_gene: TRBV6-1
CDR3aa: CASSEAGGREHF
CDR3nt: TGTGCCAGCAGTGAAGCCGGAGGCAGGGAGCATTTT

d_gene: TRBD2
abundance: many
j_gene: TRBJ2-7
v_gene: TRBV27
CDR3aa: CASSSPWLAGGLYEQYF
CDR3nt: TGTGCCAGCAGTTCGCCCTGGCTAGCGGGAGGGCTCTACGAGCAGTACTTC

d_gene: -
abundance: few
j_gene: TRBJ1-6
v_gene: TRBV5-1
CDR3aa: CASSLAVLTGISSPLHF
CDR3nt: TGCGCCAGCAGCTTGGCCGTTCTCACAGGGATCAGTTCACCCCTCCACTTT

d_gene: -
abundance: -
j_gene: TRBJ1-2
v_gene: TRBV5-1
CDR3aa: CASSLYPGQSQNDHYGYTF
CDR3nt: TGCGCCAGCAGCTTGTACCCAGGACAGAGCCAGAACGATCACTATGGCTACACCTTC

d_gene: -
abundance: many
j_gene: TRBJ1-2
v_gene: TRBV11-2
CDR3aa: CASRPAGQGLNYGYTF
CDR3nt: TGTGCCAGCAGACCGGCGGGGCAGGGGCTCAACTATGGCTACACCTTC

d_gene: -
abundance: -
j_gene: TRBJ2-3
v_gene: TRBV7-9
CDR3aa: CASSLEGRPTDTQYF
CDR3nt: TGTGCCAGCAGCTTAGAGGGTAGGCCCACAGATACGCAGTATTTT

d_gene: TRBD1
abundance: many
j_gene: TRBJ1-5
v_gene: TRBV12-3/TRBV12-4
CDR3aa: CASSPTGGSGPQHF
CDR3nt: TGTGCCAGCAGTCCTACAGGGGGATCGGGGCCCCAGCATTTT

d_gene: -
abundance: -
j_gene: TRBJ1-1
v_gene: TRBV6-1
CDR3aa: CTTGQRSMNTEAFF
CDR3nt: TGTACCACCGGACAGAGAAGTATGAACACTGAAGCTTTCTTT

d_gene: -
abundance: many
j_gene: TRBJ2-3
v_gene: TRBV7-2
CDR3aa: CASSSLVDTQYF
CDR3nt: TGTGCCAGCAGCTCCCTAGTGGATACGCAGTATTTT

d_gene: TRBD1
abundance: many
j_gene: TRBJ1-1
v_gene: TRBV6-1
CDR3aa: CASSLRQGGNTEAFF
CDR3nt: TGTGCCAGCAGTCTGCGACAGGGGGGGAACACTGAAGCTTTCTTT

d_gene: TRBD1
abundance: many
j_gene: TRBJ1-3
v_gene: TRBV15
CDR3aa: CATQGVGQGSGNTIYF
CDR3nt: TGTGCCACTCAGGGCGTGGGACAGGGCTCTGGAAACACCATATATTTT

d_gene: -
abundance: -
j_gene: TRBJ1-2
v_gene: TRBV28
CDR3aa: CASRKNWGYTF
CDR3nt: TGTGCCAGCAGGAAGAACTGGGGCTACACCTTC